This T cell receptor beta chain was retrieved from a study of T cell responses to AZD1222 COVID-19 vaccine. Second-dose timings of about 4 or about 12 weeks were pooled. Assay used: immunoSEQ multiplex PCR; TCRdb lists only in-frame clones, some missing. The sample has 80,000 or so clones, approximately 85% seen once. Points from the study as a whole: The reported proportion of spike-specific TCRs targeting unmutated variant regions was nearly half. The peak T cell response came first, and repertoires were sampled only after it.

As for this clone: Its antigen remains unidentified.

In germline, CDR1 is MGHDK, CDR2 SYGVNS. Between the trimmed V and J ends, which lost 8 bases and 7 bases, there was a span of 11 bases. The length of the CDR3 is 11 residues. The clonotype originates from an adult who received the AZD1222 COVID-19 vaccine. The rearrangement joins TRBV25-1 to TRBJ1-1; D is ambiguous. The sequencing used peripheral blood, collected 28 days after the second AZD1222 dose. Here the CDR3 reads CASSRNREAFF. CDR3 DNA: TGTGCCAGCTCGAGGAACCGTGAAGCTTTCTTT.